This T cell receptor (beta chain) originates from a study of T cells in tuberculosis. Study summary: CD1B tetramers identified T cells specific for mycobacterial lipid GMM. A South African cohort included IGRA-negative adolescents, latently infected IGRA-positive adolescents and adults with active tuberculosis. General study findings and limits: Selection depended on which cryopreserved specimens were available.

Adolescents were screened for latent TB by skin test and IGRA. A word on this clone: Its antigen is undetermined.

The V gene's germline CDR1 is SGHRS and CDR2 YFSETQ. The CDR3 length is 17 residues. The V end lost 0 bases, the J end lost 0 bases, and 15 bases lay between the germline ends. Libraries were prepared by immunoSEQ multiplex PCR; TCRdb keeps only in-frame clonotypes and omits some of them. The data show some 26,000 clones, roughly nine tenths seen once. The sequenced sample was PBMCs. This sequence was found in a donor between 10 and 35 years old with latent tuberculosis or without tuberculosis infection. Some clones in this sample may be carry-over from other donors' samples. V usage is TRBV5-1 and J usage is TRBJ1-1, with D possibly being TRBD1 (5 bases). Here the CDR3 DNA reads TGCGCCAGCAGCTTGGACAGGAGAGGTGCGATGAACACTGAAGCTTTCTTT. Translation: CASSLDRRGAMNTEAFF.